Described below is a single T cell receptor beta chain sequence and its context. This specimen belongs to a study of blood T cell repertoires in COVID-19. Overall study context: PBMCs, B-cell-depleted T cells, or T cells were the source of the cDNA or gDNA that made up the material.

In the source study's methods: Counts of nucleated cells, estimated from reference gene primer amplification, were obtained. TCRdb keeps only in-frame clones here, not all; method: immunoSEQ multiplex PCR. The D gene and trimming were derived from the DNA, and the V and J assignments and clone size from that table. The sample includes 200,000 to 250,000 clones, 80% to 85% of them seen just once. Recruited during active infection, patients (from Seattle) were subsequently followed longitudinally. The V gene end was trimmed by 0 bases and the J gene end by 2 bases; junction bases not matched to a gene: 7. Germline CDR1 is LNHDA and CDR2 is SQIVND (reference sequence). This CDR3 has 16 amino acids.

The clonotype originates from a woman older than 75 with COVID-19, enrolled during active disease. The sequenced sample consisted of peripheral blood. The chain has TRBV19 and TRBJ2-7, with 7 bases lining up with TRBD1. This chain's CDR3 is CASSIEGWTGAYEQYF. DNA for the CDR3: TGTGCCAGTAGTATAGAGGGATGGACAGGAGCCTACGAGCAGTACTTC.